Listed below are T cell receptor beta chains from one sample, sequenced in a study of a mutant IDH1 vaccine in newly diagnosed glioma. Produced via immunoSEQ multiplex PCR; TCRdb's table is partial and in-frame only. The sample has tens of thousands of clones, roughly three quarters seen once. Their antigens are not known. The specimen comprised PBMCs, sampled from a glioma patient whose treatment included an IDH1 peptide vaccine. The origin of the receptors is a woman in her thirties or forties with glioma. Some clones in this sample may be carry-over from other donors' samples. The CDR3 runs from the conserved cysteine through the conserved F or W. Each record gives: CDR3 DNA, CDR3 protein, D gene, clone size, V gene, J gene. A D gene is named only where the DNA matches it firmly. Rows may omit the clone size; those that give it use once, few, many or a size class.

CDR3nt: TGTGCCAGCAGTTACTTCGGGACCCACAATGAGCAGTTCTTC; CDR3aa: CASSYFGTHNEQFF; d_gene: NA; abundance: NA; v_gene: TRBV6-5; j_gene: TRBJ2-1
CDR3nt: TGTGCCAGCAGTGATGGCTCCGGATCAGGACATTTT; CDR3aa: CASSDGSGSGHF; d_gene: NA; abundance: NA; v_gene: TRBV2; j_gene: TRBJ1-5
CDR3nt: TGCGCCAGCAGCCAAGAAGGGGAGGGGCTCACCTACAATGAGCAGTTCTTC; CDR3aa: CASSQEGEGLTYNEQFF; d_gene: TRBD2; abundance: NA; v_gene: TRBV4-3; j_gene: TRBJ2-1
CDR3nt: TGTGCCAGCAGCCCCCAGGTAGACACTGAAGCTTTCTTT; CDR3aa: CASSPQVDTEAFF; d_gene: NA; abundance: few; v_gene: TRBV14; j_gene: TRBJ1-1
CDR3nt: TGTGCCACCAGCAGGGTACAGGGGAATGGAAACACCATATATTTT; CDR3aa: CATSRVQGNGNTIYF; d_gene: TRBD1; abundance: NA; v_gene: TRBV15; j_gene: TRBJ1-3
CDR3nt: TGTGCCAGCAGCGGGGGGACGCTCGGGAACACTGAAGCTTTCTTT; CDR3aa: CASSGGTLGNTEAFF; d_gene: NA; abundance: NA; v_gene: TRBV9; j_gene: TRBJ1-1
CDR3nt: TGTGCCAGCAGCACGGGACTAGCGGGGGGTCCGCGCGAGACCCAGTACTTC; CDR3aa: CASSTGLAGGPRETQYF; d_gene: TRBD2; abundance: once; v_gene: TRBV7-2; j_gene: TRBJ2-5
CDR3nt: TGCGCCAGCAGTGATAGGGGGTGGGTGACTTTCTTT; CDR3aa: CASSDRGWVTFF; d_gene: NA; abundance: NA; v_gene: TRBV10-1; j_gene: TRBJ1-1
CDR3nt: TGTGCCAGCAGCCAAGGTGACATAGCGGGGAGTTGGGAGACCCAGTACTTC; CDR3aa: CASSQGDIAGSWETQYF; d_gene: TRBD2; abundance: few; v_gene: TRBV14; j_gene: TRBJ2-5
CDR3nt: TGTGCCTGTTCCTATGGTTCGGGGCGCAGTAAGATTGAGCAGTTCTTC; CDR3aa: CACSYGSGRSKIEQFF; d_gene: NA; abundance: NA; v_gene: TRBV30; j_gene: TRBJ2-1
CDR3nt: TGTGCCAGCAGTTACGCGGGACTCCGTAGCTCCTACGAGCAGTACTTC; CDR3aa: CASSYAGLRSSYEQYF; d_gene: NA; abundance: NA; v_gene: TRBV6-5; j_gene: TRBJ2-7
CDR3nt: TGTGCCACCAGCAGAGAGGTGGTGGCAGGGGATCAGCCCCAGCATTTT; CDR3aa: CATSREVVAGDQPQHF; d_gene: NA; abundance: NA; v_gene: TRBV15; j_gene: TRBJ1-5
CDR3nt: TGTGCCACCAGCAGAGATTTGGACAGTAACTACGAGCAGTACTTC; CDR3aa: CATSRDLDSNYEQYF; d_gene: NA; abundance: NA; v_gene: TRBV15; j_gene: TRBJ2-7
CDR3nt: TGTGCCATCAGTGACGGACATAACACTGAAGCTTTCTTT; CDR3aa: CAISDGHNTEAFF; d_gene: NA; abundance: NA; v_gene: TRBV10-3; j_gene: TRBJ1-1
CDR3nt: TGTGCCTGGAGTGTAGGGACCCACGAGCAGTACTTC; CDR3aa: CAWSVGTHEQYF; d_gene: NA; abundance: NA; v_gene: TRBV30; j_gene: TRBJ2-7
CDR3nt: TGTGCCAGTACCCATAGGGGGCAGGGCTCAGGCTACACCTTC; CDR3aa: CASTHRGQGSGYTF; d_gene: TRBD1; abundance: few; v_gene: TRBV19; j_gene: TRBJ1-2
CDR3nt: TGTGCCTGGAGTCCCCGTCGTCCGGGACAGGGGAAGCGCACCGGGGAGCTGTTTTTT; CDR3aa: CAWSPRRPGQGKRTGELFF; d_gene: TRBD1; abundance: NA; v_gene: TRBV30; j_gene: TRBJ2-2
CDR3nt: TGTGCTAGCAGCGGACGGGGCGGCGACGGGGAGCTGTTTTTT; CDR3aa: CASSGRGGDGELFF; d_gene: NA; abundance: NA; v_gene: TRBV7-7; j_gene: TRBJ2-2
CDR3nt: TGTGCCAGCAGCTCCAAGTTCTATAATTCACCCCTCCACTTT; CDR3aa: CASSSKFYNSPLHF; d_gene: NA; abundance: NA; v_gene: TRBV7-8; j_gene: TRBJ1-6
CDR3nt: TGCGCCAGTAGCCCTGGGGGGACTGAAGCTTTCTTT; CDR3aa: CASSPGGTEAFF; d_gene: NA; abundance: once; v_gene: TRBV10-2; j_gene: TRBJ1-1
CDR3nt: TGTGCCAGCAGCGCTGGAAGGTGGGATGGCTACACCTTC; CDR3aa: CASSAGRWDGYTF; d_gene: NA; abundance: NA; v_gene: TRBV6-5; j_gene: TRBJ1-2
CDR3nt: TGTGCCACAGTCCGGGACGGTTATAGCAATCAGCCCCAGCATTTT; CDR3aa: CATVRDGYSNQPQHF; d_gene: NA; abundance: few; v_gene: TRBV19; j_gene: TRBJ1-5
CDR3nt: TGTGCCAGCAGCTCTGGGACTAGCGGGAGAAACTACAATGAGCAGTTCTTC; CDR3aa: CASSSGTSGRNYNEQFF; d_gene: TRBD2; abundance: NA; v_gene: TRBV7-2; j_gene: TRBJ2-1
CDR3nt: TGTGCCAGCTCACCTGGACAGGGAATAGCCCAGCCCCAGCATTTT; CDR3aa: CASSPGQGIAQPQHF; d_gene: TRBD1; abundance: NA; v_gene: TRBV18; j_gene: TRBJ1-5
CDR3nt: TGCGCCAGCAGCCAAGATACAGATACGCAGTATTTT; CDR3aa: CASSQDTDTQYF; d_gene: NA; abundance: NA; v_gene: TRBV4-1; j_gene: TRBJ2-3
CDR3nt: TGTGCCAGCAGCTTAAACCTAGCGGGGGGCGAACTCCAAGAGACCCAGTACTTC; CDR3aa: CASSLNLAGGELQETQYF; d_gene: TRBD2; abundance: NA; v_gene: TRBV7-6; j_gene: TRBJ2-5
CDR3nt: TGTGCCAGCAGCTCGACAGGGGAGGGCGAGCAGTACTTC; CDR3aa: CASSSTGEGEQYF; d_gene: NA; abundance: NA; v_gene: TRBV5-6; j_gene: TRBJ2-7
CDR3nt: TGTGCCAGCTCACCACTGCCAGACTGGGGCACTGAAGCTTTCTTT; CDR3aa: CASSPLPDWGTEAFF; d_gene: NA; abundance: NA; v_gene: TRBV18; j_gene: TRBJ1-1
CDR3nt: TGCGCCAGCAGCTTATTGGGGGAGGGAATATTTGAGACCCAGTACTTC; CDR3aa: CASSLLGEGIFETQYF; d_gene: TRBD2; abundance: once; v_gene: TRBV4-1; j_gene: TRBJ2-5
CDR3nt: TGCGCCAGCAGCTTGGAGGCTAGCGGCCCCTACGAGCAGTACTTC; CDR3aa: CASSLEASGPYEQYF; d_gene: TRBD2; abundance: once; v_gene: TRBV5-1; j_gene: TRBJ2-7
CDR3nt: TGTGCCAGCAGTGCGCGCCTTGGACAGGGGCTCGAGCAGTACTTC; CDR3aa: CASSARLGQGLEQYF; d_gene: TRBD1; abundance: NA; v_gene: TRBV27; j_gene: TRBJ2-7
CDR3nt: TGTGCCTGGAGGAGACTCCCGGGGTATGGCTACACCTTC; CDR3aa: CAWRRLPGYGYTF; d_gene: NA; abundance: NA; v_gene: TRBV30; j_gene: TRBJ1-2
CDR3nt: TGTGCCAGCAGTCGCCAGGGGGCTGAACAGCCCCAGCATTTT; CDR3aa: CASSRQGAEQPQHF; d_gene: TRBD1; abundance: few; v_gene: TRBV6-1; j_gene: TRBJ1-5
CDR3nt: TGTGCCAGCAGCGTCCGGAGCGGGGGGACATACAATGAGCAGTTCTTC; CDR3aa: CASSVRSGGTYNEQFF; d_gene: TRBD2; abundance: once; v_gene: TRBV9; j_gene: TRBJ2-1
CDR3nt: TGTGCCAGCAGCCGAGACAGGAGACAAGAGACCCAGTACTTC; CDR3aa: CASSRDRRQETQYF; d_gene: NA; abundance: NA; v_gene: TRBV6-5; j_gene: TRBJ2-5
CDR3nt: TGTGCCAGCAGCTCCCAAGGGGGCCGATCATCACCCCTCCACTTT; CDR3aa: CASSSQGGRSSPLHF; d_gene: TRBD1; abundance: NA; v_gene: TRBV9; j_gene: TRBJ1-6
CDR3nt: TGTGCCAGCAGTGAAGTGGTTGACAGGGGGGGCGGCTACACCTTC; CDR3aa: CASSEVVDRGGGYTF; d_gene: TRBD1; abundance: NA; v_gene: TRBV2; j_gene: TRBJ1-2
CDR3nt: TGTGCCAGCAGCTTTACCCACTTGCCTGGAAACACCATATATTTT; CDR3aa: CASSFTHLPGNTIYF; d_gene: NA; abundance: NA; v_gene: TRBV5-6; j_gene: TRBJ1-3
CDR3nt: TGTGCCAGCAGCCAAGGGACCAGGGAACGGACCCAGTACTTC; CDR3aa: CASSQGTRERTQYF; d_gene: NA; abundance: NA; v_gene: TRBV14; j_gene: TRBJ2-5
CDR3nt: TGTGCCTGGAGTGTAAGGGGACAGGGGGGTTGGACCTATAATTCACCCCTCCACTTT; CDR3aa: CAWSVRGQGGWTYNSPLHF; d_gene: TRBD1; abundance: few; v_gene: TRBV30; j_gene: TRBJ1-6
CDR3nt: TGTGCCATCAGTGAGACTCTTCGGACAGGGGGCAATCAGCCCCAGCATTTT; CDR3aa: CAISETLRTGGNQPQHF; d_gene: TRBD1; abundance: once; v_gene: TRBV10-3; j_gene: TRBJ1-5
CDR3nt: TGTGCCATCAGTGAGTCGAGACTAGCGGGGATGAATGAGCAGTTCTTC; CDR3aa: CAISESRLAGMNEQFF; d_gene: TRBD2; abundance: NA; v_gene: TRBV10-3; j_gene: TRBJ2-1
CDR3nt: TGTGCCAGCAGCAAAGAGGGTTGGGGCTATGGCTACACCTTC; CDR3aa: CASSKEGWGYGYTF; d_gene: NA; abundance: NA; v_gene: TRBV21-1; j_gene: TRBJ1-2
CDR3nt: TGTGCCAGCAGTCCGGGACAGGGCGGGGAGACCCAGTACTTC; CDR3aa: CASSPGQGGETQYF; d_gene: TRBD1; abundance: NA; v_gene: TRBV2; j_gene: TRBJ2-5
CDR3nt: TGTGCCTGGAGTGTATCCGGGCTCGGGTACGAGCAGTACTTC; CDR3aa: CAWSVSGLGYEQYF; d_gene: NA; abundance: NA; v_gene: TRBV30; j_gene: TRBJ2-7
CDR3nt: TGTGCCAGCAGTTACTCCCCTTTTAGCACTGAAGCTTTCTTT; CDR3aa: CASSYSPFSTEAFF; d_gene: NA; abundance: NA; v_gene: TRBV6-5; j_gene: TRBJ1-1
CDR3nt: TGTGCCAGCAGCTTAGATAGCGGGGGCTTGAAAAACATTCAGTACTTC; CDR3aa: CASSLDSGGLKNIQYF; d_gene: TRBD2; abundance: NA; v_gene: TRBV7-8; j_gene: TRBJ2-4
CDR3nt: TGCGCCAGCAGTTTTCCGGGACAGGGTGACCATGAGCAGTTCTTC; CDR3aa: CASSFPGQGDHEQFF; d_gene: TRBD1; abundance: NA; v_gene: TRBV23-1; j_gene: TRBJ2-1
CDR3nt: TGTGCCATCCGGGCCTACGGGGCGGATTCACCCCTCCACTTT; CDR3aa: CAIRAYGADSPLHF; d_gene: NA; abundance: NA; v_gene: TRBV10-3; j_gene: TRBJ1-6
CDR3nt: TGTGCCAGCAGCTCCGGCCACACCATATATTTT; CDR3aa: CASSSGHTIYF; d_gene: NA; abundance: NA; v_gene: TRBV7-2; j_gene: TRBJ1-3
CDR3nt: TGTGCCAGCAGCTTGGGCCCCACCTCCTACAATGAGCAGTTCTTC; CDR3aa: CASSLGPTSYNEQFF; d_gene: NA; abundance: NA; v_gene: TRBV5-8; j_gene: TRBJ2-1
CDR3nt: TGTGCCAGCAGTGACACCGACAGGGATGGCTACACCTTC; CDR3aa: CASSDTDRDGYTF; d_gene: TRBD1; abundance: NA; v_gene: TRBV25-1; j_gene: TRBJ1-2
CDR3nt: TGTGCCAGCAGCATGACAGGGAGGCATGGCTACACCTTC; CDR3aa: CASSMTGRHGYTF; d_gene: TRBD1; abundance: NA; v_gene: TRBV7-8; j_gene: TRBJ1-2
CDR3nt: TGTGCCAGCGCTCGGGACAACTCCTACGAGCAGTACTTC; CDR3aa: CASARDNSYEQYF; d_gene: NA; abundance: few; v_gene: TRBV5-4; j_gene: TRBJ2-7
CDR3nt: TGTGCCAGCAGCTTTACGAAACGGGGCACTGAAGCTTTCTTT; CDR3aa: CASSFTKRGTEAFF; d_gene: NA; abundance: few; v_gene: TRBV7-2; j_gene: TRBJ1-1
CDR3nt: TGCGCCAGCAGCTTCGACGGGACACCCTATGGCTACACCTTC; CDR3aa: CASSFDGTPYGYTF; d_gene: NA; abundance: many; v_gene: TRBV5-1; j_gene: TRBJ1-2
CDR3nt: TGCGCCAGCAGCTTGGAGGGGGGGGAAGGCTACACCTTC; CDR3aa: CASSLEGGEGYTF; d_gene: NA; abundance: NA; v_gene: TRBV5-1; j_gene: TRBJ1-2